The 27 T cell receptor beta chains given below trace back to one sample, sequenced in a study of T cells in Graves' hyperthyroidism and ophthalmopathy. RNA transcripts served as the template for amplifying TCR beta CDR3 regions. HTBI primers were the set used in a first-round RT-PCR of the TCR CDR3. TCRdb re-derived calls from the multiplex PCR reads in MiXCR, one entry per CDR3 protein. The sample holds 650,000 to 850,000 distinct CDR3 sequences, 18% seen once. The sequenced sample was blood. The receptor set was obtained from a woman aged 50 to 60 with Graves' hyperthyroidism that later progressed to Graves' ophthalmopathy.

This clonotype was seen a handful of times. J is TRBJ2-1 and V is TRBV20-1; a possible D gene is TRBD1 (5 bases). V was pared by 4 bases and J by 4 bases, with 14 bases between. Looked up from germline, CDR1 is DFQATT and CDR2 is SNEGSKA (reference sequence). The CDR3 has 14 amino acids. CDR3 amino acids: CSAIIRDIYNEQFF. The DNA for the CDR3 is TGCAGTGCTATAATCAGGGATATATACAATGAGCAGTTCTTC.

There are many counts of this clonotype. The chain has TRBV12-3 or TRBV12-4 and TRBJ1-1; D remains ambiguous. There are 13 residues in the CDR3. V was pared by 2 bases and J by 7 bases, with 11 bases between. The CDR3 sequence is CASSLMSGDEAFF. Written as DNA, the CDR3 is TGTGCCAGCAGTTTAATGTCAGGCGATGAAGCTTTCTTT.

This clonotype has at least ten counts. This rearrangement joins TRBV11-2 to TRBJ2-7; 9 bases fit TRBD2. V trimming: 5 bases; J trimming: 3 bases; junction bases outside the gene matches: 8. This CDR3 has 15 amino acids. Germline V gene lookup returns CDR1 SGHAT and CDR2 FQNNGV. The CDR3 DNA reads as TGTGCCAGCAGCGGATCCGGGACTAGCAGCTACGAGCAGTACTTC. Translated: CASSGSGTSSYEQYF.

Many counts were recorded for this clonotype. The rearrangement uses TRBV11-2 and TRBJ1-3; D call uncertain. The CDR3 is 12 amino acids. Looked up from germline, CDR1 is SGHAT and CDR2 is FQNNGV. With 3 bases removed from V and 8 bases from J, the gap between germline ends came to 8 bases. The CDR3 loop is CASSLVRDTIYF. The CDR3 DNA reads as TGTGCCAGCAGCTTGGTTCGGGACACCATATATTTT.

The chain recombines TRBV2 with TRBJ1-5; D call uncertain. CDR3 length equals 14 residues. Germline-derived CDR1 and CDR2 are SNHLY and FYNNEI. The ends were cut back, 6 bases at V and 4 bases at J, with 13 bases in the middle. The CDR3 sequence: CASREIGWNQPQHF. The DNA for the CDR3 is TGTGCCAGCAGGGAAATTGGCTGGAATCAGCCCCAGCATTTT. The full variable domain, its missing parts supplied by reference TRBV2 and TRBJ1-5, is EPEVTQTPSHQVTQMGQEVILRCVPISNHLYFYWYRQILGQKVEFLVSFYNNEISEKSEIFDDQFSVERPDGSNFTLKIRSTKLEDSAMYFCASREIGWNQPQHFGDGTRLSIL.

This clonotype was seen ten or more times. J is TRBJ2-3 and V is TRBV7-2; D might be TRBD2 (5 bases). The CDR3 consists of 17 residues. Germline V gene sequence: CDR1 SGHTA, CDR2 FQGNSA. Trimming took off 5 bases at V and 0 bases at J, with 18 bases between the two ends. The CDR3 DNA reads TGTGCCAGCAGCGGCCGAGGGAAGGGCGGGAGCACAGATACGCAGTATTTT. Its translation is CASSGRGKGGSTDTQYF.

A few counts support this clonotype. The chain has TRBV27 and TRBJ1-1; D is undetermined. Between the trimmed V and J ends, which lost 5 bases and 4 bases, there was a span of 14 bases. This CDR3 contains 14 residues. The germline V gene has CDR1 MNHEY and CDR2 SMNVEV (reference sequence). CDR3 DNA: TGTGCCAGCAGTCCCTCGCTCGCGGGCACTGAAGCTTTCTTT. This gives the protein CASSPSLAGTEAFF.

This clonotype has a handful of counts. V usage is TRBV6-1 and J usage is TRBJ2-5; 7 bases are shared with TRBD2. J was trimmed by 2 bases and V by 6 bases; bases with no gene match: 6. Germline V gives CDR1 MNHNS, CDR2 SASEGT. This CDR3 has 14 amino acids. Written as DNA, the CDR3 is TGTGCCAGCAGAAACCGGGACTATCAAGAGACCCAGTACTTC. The encoded protein is CASRNRDYQETQYF.

This clonotype was recorded at least ten times. The gene calls are TRBV20-1 and TRBJ2-1; a weak D match, TRBD2 (6 bases). CDR1 DFQATT and CDR2 SNEGSKA come from the germline V gene (reference sequence). The CDR3 extends over 13 amino acids. The V and J ends lost 6 bases and 7 bases respectively, with 16 bases between them. CDR3 protein: CSAPGGIVNEQFF. The CDR3 bases are TGCAGTGCCCCGGGCGGGATTGTTAATGAGCAGTTCTTC.

This clonotype appeared many times. This chain joins TRBV5-1 and TRBJ2-1; 13 bases map to TRBD2. CDR3 length equals 16 residues. Germline trimming cut 3 bases from V and 8 bases from J; bases unmatched to any gene: 8. The germline CDR1 and CDR2 sequences are SGHRS and YFSETQ. CDR3 region: CASSWTSGGPGDEQFF. The CDR3 DNA follows: TGCGCCAGCAGCTGGACTAGCGGGGGCCCGGGTGATGAGCAGTTCTTC.

In its sample, this clonotype was seen a few times. This chain links TRBV20-1 with TRBJ2-3; tentatively, D is TRBD2 (5 bases). This CDR3 is built from 15 residues. The germline CDR1 and CDR2 sequences are DFQATT and SNEGSKA (reference sequence). V gave up 4 bases and J gave up 0 bases, with 14 bases separating them. The CDR3 reads CSAISGRSSTDTQYF. The CDR3 coding sequence is TGCAGTGCTATCTCGGGGAGATCTAGCACAGATACGCAGTATTTT.

There are a few counts of this clonotype. This sequence joins TRBV29-1 and TRBJ1-1, with D unresolved. Germline V gene sequence: CDR1 SQVTM, CDR2 ANQGSEA. This CDR3 comprises 12 residues. V lost 7 bases to trimming and J lost 3 bases, with 12 bases between them. The CDR3 bases are TGCAGCGCAAACTCGGAGTACACTGAAGCTTTCTTT. Its protein is CSANSEYTEAFF.

This clonotype was recorded at least ten times. The chain combines TRBV11-2 with TRBJ1-5; D unresolved. Germline V gene lookup returns CDR1 SGHAT and CDR2 FQNNGV. Trimming shortened V by 3 bases and J by 2 bases, and 14 bases separated the two germline ends. This CDR3 is 16 amino acids long. The CDR3 loop reads CASSLQAGYGNQPQHF. CDR3 nucleotides: TGTGCCAGCAGCTTGCAGGCGGGTTACGGCAATCAGCCCCAGCATTTT.

This clonotype was recorded a few times. V and J are TRBV27 and TRBJ1-2; D is undetermined. This CDR3 spans 13 amino acids. Trimming shortened V by 3 bases and J by 4 bases, and 9 bases separated the two germline ends. Germline V lookup: CDR1 MNHEY, CDR2 SMNVEV (reference sequence). The DNA for the CDR3 is TGTGCCAGCAGTTTTGGGCCCCGCTATGGCTACACCTTC. Its translation is CASSFGPRYGYTF.

This clonotype appeared a few times. This chain joins TRBV2 and TRBJ1-2; TRBD1 might be the D (6 bases). Trimming left V 4 bases short and J 4 bases short, with 13 bases between. The germline CDR1 and CDR2 sequences are SNHLY and FYNNEI. The CDR3 is 14 amino acids. The CDR3 DNA sequence: TGTGCCAGCAGTGTCGTGTTGGGGGCCTATGGCTACACCTTC. This codes for CASSVVLGAYGYTF.

V is TRBV7-6 and J is TRBJ2-1, with 12 positions matching TRBD2. Germline lookup yields CDR1 SGHVS and CDR2 FNYEAQ. V lost 3 bases, J lost 4 bases, and 22 bases stayed unmatched. CDR3 length equals 22 residues. CDR3 sequence: CASSFPGSGLAGGLGDYNEQFF. The CDR3 DNA follows: TGTGCCAGCAGCTTCCCTGGGTCGGGCCTAGCGGGGGGGCTCGGGGATTACAATGAGCAGTTCTTC.

This clonotype was picked up many times. The chain has TRBV20-1 and TRBJ2-7; the D is unclear. This CDR3 is built from 14 residues. Germline CDR1 and CDR2: DFQATT and SNEGSKA (reference sequence). V lost 0 bases, J lost 2 bases, and 11 bases lay in between. The CDR3 nucleotides read TGCAGTGCTAGAGATCCGGCTATTCCCTACGAGCAGTACTTC. Translation: CSARDPAIPYEQYF.

This clonotype was detected a few times. The chain employs TRBV7-8 and TRBJ1-5, with no clear D. The CDR3 length is 16 residues. Germline loops: CDR1 SGHVS, CDR2 FQNEAQ. Trimming cost V 3 bases and J 0 bases, with 12 bases left between them. This CDR3 reads CASSFNAGYSNQPQHF. The CDR3 nucleotides read TGTGCCAGCAGCTTCAACGCAGGCTATAGCAATCAGCCCCAGCATTTT. Combining the CDR3 with reference TRBV7-8 and TRBJ1-5 gives the whole variable domain GAGVSQSPRYKVAKRGQDVALRCDPISGHVSLFWYQQALGQGPEFLTYFQNEAQLDKSGLPSDRFFAERPEGSVSTLKIQRTQQEDSAVYLCASSFNAGYSNQPQHFGDGTRLSIL.

This clonotype was observed a single time. A single base separates this from a much larger clone, so it may be a read error. V usage is TRBV6-2 or TRBV6-3 and J usage is TRBJ1-1; D may be TRBD1 (6 bases). The CDR3 is 16 amino acids. Looked up from germline, CDR1 is MNHEY and CDR2 is SVGEGT. The CDR3 sequence is CASTSVTRFRDTEASF. As DNA, the CDR3 is TGTGCCAGCACCTCAGTTACAAGGTTTCGGGACACTGAAGCTTCCTTT.

V gene TRBV7-8 combines with J gene TRBJ1-5; no firm D call. CDR1 is SGHVS and CDR2 is FQNEAQ in the germline V gene. Trimming shortened V by 2 bases and J by 3 bases, and 8 bases separated the two germline ends. The CDR3 totals 14 residues. The CDR3 reads CASSLRKVNQPQHF. The CDR3 coding sequence is TGTGCCAGCAGCTTACGGAAGGTCAATCAGCCCCAGCATTTT.

The rearrangement uses TRBV19 and TRBJ2-7; either TRBD1 or TRBD2 may fit D (6 bases each). The CDR3 runs to 13 residues. Germline assignment: CDR1 LNHDA and CDR2 SQIVND (reference sequence). The V end was cut by 5 bases, the J end by 6 bases, with 14 bases between. Here the CDR3 DNA reads TGTGCCAGTAGTTTTGGACAGCGGGCCGAGCAGTACTTC. It translates to CASSFGQRAEQYF.

This clonotype was seen many times. The chain links TRBV11-2 to TRBJ1-6; D is ambiguous. Per germline, CDR1 SGHAT and CDR2 FQNNGV. V gave up 5 bases and J gave up 5 bases, with 10 bases separating them. This CDR3 has 14 amino acids. The CDR3 sequence is CASSESVNNSPLHF. The CDR3 bases are TGTGCCAGCAGCGAATCAGTTAATAATTCACCCCTCCACTTT.

The rearrangement uses TRBV10-3 and TRBJ1-5; D is undetermined. V was cut by 0 bases and J by 6 bases, with 6 bases left in between. The CDR3 is 13 amino acids. CDR1 ENHRY and CDR2 SYGVKD come from the germline V gene. The CDR3 loop is CAISESFSQPQHF. The CDR3, as DNA: TGTGCCATCAGTGAGTCTTTCAGTCAGCCCCAGCATTTT.

This clonotype was seen only a few times. The chain couples TRBV29-1 to TRBJ2-1; 8 bases align to TRBD1. Germline V CDR1 and CDR2: SQVTM, ANQGSEA. This CDR3 comprises 13 residues. Trimming took 5 bases from V and 5 from J; bases not matched to a gene: 5. The CDR3 coding sequence is TGCAGCGTTTCTGGACAGGGTCACAATGAGCAGTTCTTC. Protein product: CSVSGQGHNEQFF.

The J gene is TRBJ2-2, the V gene TRBV7-9; tentative D call: TRBD1 (5 bases). V was trimmed by 4 bases and J by 2 bases, leaving 17 bases between them. Germline lookup yields CDR1 SEHNR and CDR2 FQNEAQ (reference sequence). The CDR3 extends over 17 amino acids. The CDR3 sequence is CASSSKNRQGNTGELFF. The CDR3, as DNA: TGTGCCAGCAGCTCCAAGAACCGTCAGGGAAACACCGGGGAGCTGTTTTTT.

This chain connects TRBV9 to TRBJ1-1; no clear D gene. V shed 3 bases and J shed 8 bases, with 14 bases lying between them. Germline V gene data show CDR1 as SGDLS and CDR2 as YYNGEE. The CDR3 is 13 amino acids. CDR3 bases: TGTGCCAGCAGCGAGGGTGGTGGGTTGGAAGCTTTCTTT. It specifies CASSEGGGLEAFF.

J is TRBJ2-2 and V is TRBV12-3 or TRBV12-4; maybe TRBD1 (5 bases). Deletions cut 8 bases from V and 1 base from J, with 14 bases between. The CDR3 consists of 15 residues. CDR3 in DNA: TGTGCCAGCCACGATGCGCAGGGGAACACCGGGGAGCTGTTTTTT. Residues: CASHDAQGNTGELFF.